The 25 T cell receptor beta chains below all came from one sample that was sequenced in a study of blood T cell repertoires in COVID-19. Assay: immunoSEQ multiplex PCR; the TCRdb copy retains only in-frame clones and omits some. This repertoire shows approximately 400,000 clones, more than 80% found once; its top ten account for approximately 1.2%. Specimen: peripheral blood. Source of these receptors: a man aged 35 to 55 with acute or convalescent COVID-19.

The genes are TRBV28 and TRBJ1-2; perhaps TRBD1 as D (5 bases). CDR3 size: 16 residues. Germline loops: CDR1 MDHEN, CDR2 SYDVKM. The germline V and J ends were trimmed by 5 bases and 3 bases, with 19 bases remaining between them. CDR3 sequence (DNA): TGTGCCAGCAGTCCCACAACAAACAGGAAAGACTATGGCTACACCTTC. This encodes CASSPTTNRKDYGYTF.

This sequence joins TRBV7-8 and TRBJ1-6; maybe TRBD1 (5 bases). The V end was cut by 3 bases, the J end by 9 bases, with 15 bases between. Germline V gene sequence: CDR1 SGHVS, CDR2 FQNEAQ. CDR3 length equals 15 residues. The DNA of the CDR3 is TGTGCCAGCAGCTTGGGGCTTAGGGATAGTTCACCCCTCCACTTT. This gives the protein CASSLGLRDSSPLHF.

This chain joins TRBV6-2 or TRBV6-3 and TRBJ2-7; 12 bases line up with TRBD2. V gave up 5 bases and J gave up 0 bases; unmatched junction bases: 2. This CDR3 region has 15 residues. Germline V gene sequence: CDR1 MNHEY, CDR2 SVGEGT. The CDR3 bases are TGTGCCAGCAGTGTGACTAGCGGGGGCTCCTACGAGCAGTACTTC. This sequence encodes CASSVTSGGSYEQYF.

Here the CDR3 reads CASSIQAGINTEAFF. The CDR3 DNA sequence: TGTGCCAGTAGTATACAGGCCGGGATTAACACTGAAGCTTTCTTT. The chain is built from TRBV19 and TRBJ1-1; D remains ambiguous. V shed 2 bases and J shed 2 bases, with 12 bases lying between them. Germline V CDR1 and CDR2: LNHDA, SQIVND (reference sequence). The CDR3 contains 15 residues.

This chain joins TRBV18 and TRBJ2-5, with 8 bases that match TRBD1. V shed 3 bases and J 3 bases; nucleotides not matched to a gene: 9. Germline V CDR1 and CDR2: KGHSH, LQKENI. The CDR3 sequence is 16 residues long. This CDR3 reads CASSPQGALGKETQYF. CDR3 bases: TGTGCCAGCTCACCCCAGGGGGCTCTGGGGAAAGAGACCCAGTACTTC.

This clone was detected ten times or more. The J gene is TRBJ1-5, the V gene TRBV2; a weak D match, TRBD1 (5 bases). The CDR3 has 13 residues. CDR1 and CDR2 (germline): SNHLY, FYNNEI. Between the trimmed V and J ends, which lost 7 bases and 4 bases, there was a span of 11 bases. CDR3 amino acids: CASTGGANQPQHF. In nucleotides, the CDR3 is TGTGCCAGCACCGGAGGGGCGAATCAGCCCCAGCATTTT.

The J gene is TRBJ2-5, the V gene TRBV25-1, with 9 bases aligning to TRBD2. There are 14 residues in the CDR3. Germline lookup yields CDR1 MGHDK and CDR2 SYGVNS. J was trimmed by 5 bases and V by 8 bases; bases with no gene match: 9. The CDR3 DNA sequence: TGTGCCAGCGGTCCGACTAGCGGTCTGGAGACCCAGTACTTC. It specifies CASGPTSGLETQYF.

This chain links TRBV9 with TRBJ2-7; TRBD1 is a possible D gene (5 bases). This CDR3 contains 15 residues. Trimming cost V 3 bases and J 7 bases, with 20 bases left between them. Germline-derived CDR1 and CDR2 are SGDLS and YYNGEE. The CDR3 bases are TGTGCCAGCAGCGCAACGACAGACAACCGCTGGGAGCAGTACTTC. This translates into CASSATTDNRWEQYF. The full variable domain, with the rest looked up from reference TRBV9 and TRBJ2-7, is DSGVTQTPKHLITATGQRVTLRCSPRSGDLSVYWYQQSLDQGLQFLIQYYNGEERAKGNILERFSAQQFPDLHSELNLSSLELGDSALYFCASSATTDNRWEQYFGPGTRLTVT.

The rearrangement uses TRBV6-5 and TRBJ2-2; 10 bases map to TRBD1. V lost 6 bases, J lost 5 bases, and 6 bases stayed unmatched. CDR1 is MNHEY, CDR2 SVGAGI, per germline. The CDR3 has 15 residues. The CDR3 DNA reads as TGTGCCAGCAGCCTCCCGGGACAGGGGACCGGGGAGCTGTTTTTT. Translating gives CASSLPGQGTGELFF.

V is TRBV28 and J is TRBJ1-2, with TRBD1 as a possible D gene (6 bases). The V end lost 4 bases, the J end lost 4 bases, and 10 bases lay between the germline ends. CDR3 size: 13 residues. Germline CDR1 and CDR2: MDHEN and SYDVKM. The CDR3 region is CASSYRVAYGYTF. The CDR3 bases are TGTGCCAGCAGTTACAGGGTTGCCTATGGCTACACCTTC.

This CDR3 reads CASATYTSDYGYTF. CDR3 nucleotides: TGTGCAAGTGCAACGTACACCTCCGACTATGGCTACACCTTC. The chain combines TRBV10-3 with TRBJ1-2; D unresolved. Germline V gives CDR1 ENHRY, CDR2 SYGVKD. The CDR3 runs 14 residues.

A word on this clone: One end of the junction varies from germline; a read error may be responsible. V gene TRBV6-5 combines with J gene TRBJ2-7; D is unclear. The CDR3 loop spans 10 amino acids. CDR1 is MNHEY and CDR2 is SVGAGI in the germline V gene. The CDR3 bases are TGTGCCAGCAGGTACTACGAGCAGTACTTC. Protein: CASRYYEQYF.

The CDR3 coding sequence is TGTGCCAGCAGCTTAACGAGTACAGGGGCTTCTGGGGCCAACGTCCTGACTTTC. This encodes CASSLTSTGASGANVLTF. The chain uses TRBV7-3 and TRBJ2-6, with TRBD1 matching 7 bases. CDR1 and CDR2 (germline): SGHTA, FQGTGA. Trimming took 0 bases from V and 1 from J; bases not matched to a gene: 6. The CDR3 runs 18 residues.

This clone showed up just a few times. J is TRBJ2-7 and V is TRBV11-2; TRBD2 matches 11 bases. The CDR3 totals 15 residues. Germline values: CDR1 SGHAT, CDR2 FQNNGV. Trimming took 5 bases from V and 2 from J; bases not matched to a gene: 5. The CDR3 DNA reads as TGTGCCAGCAGCCAGGGACTAGCGGAGGCCTACGAGCAGTACTTC. As protein: CASSQGLAEAYEQYF.

The chain is built from TRBV5-1 and TRBJ2-1; TRBD2 agrees at 9 bases. Germline V gene sequence: CDR1 SGHRS, CDR2 YFSETQ. The CDR3 contains 15 residues. V was clipped by 2 bases and J by 8 bases; unmatched bases: 8. CDR3: CASSLELAGRDEQFF. In DNA form, the CDR3 reads TGCGCCAGCAGCTTAGAACTAGCGGGTCGGGATGAGCAGTTCTTC.

The rearrangement joins TRBV27 to TRBJ2-2, with D uncertain. Germline V gene data show CDR1 as MNHEY and CDR2 as SMNVEV (reference sequence). Trimming pared 7 bases from V and 1 base from J, leaving 10 bases between. The CDR3 is made up of 14 amino acids. CDR3: CASTEAWNTGELFF. Here the CDR3 DNA reads TGTGCCAGCACCGAGGCCTGGAACACCGGGGAGCTGTTTTTT.

The rearrangement joins TRBV6-5 to TRBJ2-1, with D unclear. Deletions cut 4 bases from V and 7 bases from J, with 17 bases between. Germline CDR1 reads MNHEY; CDR2 reads SVGAGI. CDR3 size: 15 residues. The CDR3 is CASSFPRLVGNEQFF. CDR3 nucleotides: TGTGCCAGCAGTTTCCCAAGGCTAGTCGGGAATGAGCAGTTCTTC.

V and J are TRBV5-4 and TRBJ1-3, with 7 positions matching TRBD1. Germline loops: CDR1 SGHNT, CDR2 YYREEE (reference sequence). There are 14 residues in the CDR3. The V and J ends lost 4 bases and 4 bases, in that order; junction bases with no gene match: 5. The chain's CDR3 is CASSRTGGGNTIYF. CDR3 DNA: TGTGCCAGCAGCCGGACAGGCGGCGGAAACACCATATATTTT.

The rearrangement uses TRBV29-1 and TRBJ1-4; D is undetermined. The CDR3 is 13 amino acids. The V and J ends lost 3 bases and 3 bases respectively, with 8 bases between them. CDR1 SQVTM and CDR2 ANQGSEA come from the germline V gene. Here the CDR3 DNA reads TGCAGCGTTGAGAAGGGAGCTAATGAAAAACTGTTTTTT. This translates into CSVEKGANEKLFF.

In its sample, this clone was seen a few times. The chain employs TRBV20-1 and TRBJ1-1; TRBD1 is a possible D gene (6 bases). The CDR3 length is 15 residues. Looked up from germline, CDR1 is DFQATT and CDR2 is SNEGSKA (reference sequence). The V and J ends lost 3 bases and 3 bases respectively, with 17 bases between them. The CDR3 spells CSASYIGQGYTEAFF. CDR3 DNA sequence: TGCAGTGCTAGTTATATTGGGCAGGGGTACACTGAAGCTTTCTTT.

The chain employs TRBV30 and TRBJ2-1, with 9 bases matching TRBD2. The CDR3 sequence is 20 residues long. Unmatched junction bases numbered 23, after V lost 4 bases and J lost 4 bases. Germline CDR1 GTSNPN, CDR2 SVGIG (reference sequence). The CDR3 here is CAWKPTVPGRLAENYNEQFF. The CDR3 bases are TGTGCCTGGAAACCTACTGTCCCGGGCCGACTAGCGGAGAATTACAATGAGCAGTTCTTC.

This clone has a single count. This chain joins TRBV5-6 and TRBJ2-1; TRBD1 aligns across 7 bases. Per germline, CDR1 SGHDT and CDR2 YYEEEE. V lost 4 bases to trimming and J lost 8 bases; unmatched junction nucleotides: 9. The CDR3 consists of 14 residues. CDR3 DNA sequence: TGTGCCAGCAGCAGGGGGCCGAGGGCACATGAGCAGTTCTTC. Its protein is CASSRGPRAHEQFF.

This clone was seen just once. This sequence joins TRBV29-1 and TRBJ1-2; a weak D match, TRBD1 (5 bases). Looked up from germline, CDR1 is SQVTM and CDR2 is ANQGSEA. The CDR3 is 13 amino acids. V was trimmed by 5 bases and J by 4 bases, leaving 14 bases between them. The CDR3 DNA follows: TGCAGCGTTCAACAGGCGGACCTCTATGGCTACACCTTC. This translates into CSVQQADLYGYTF.

The chain has TRBV19 and TRBJ1-5; TRBD1 might be the D (5 bases). V was cut by 3 bases and J by 4 bases, with 16 bases left in between. CDR1 is LNHDA and CDR2 is SQIVND in the germline V gene (reference sequence). The CDR3 is 16 residues long. The CDR3 DNA reads TGTGCCAGTAGTATTCGGTTTGGGGCGGAAAATCAGCCCCAGCATTTT. Translated, it gives CASSIRFGAENQPQHF.

CDR3 sequence (DNA): TGTGCCAGCAGGGAGCGGGAGGTGGCCAATGAGCAGTTCTTC. Translating it yields CASREREVANEQFF. V is TRBV27 and J is TRBJ2-1, with 9 bases matching TRBD2. Trimming removed 6 bases from V and 6 bases from J; junction bases left unmatched: 6. From germline, CDR1 is MNHEY and CDR2 SMNVEV (reference sequence). The CDR3 has 14 residues.